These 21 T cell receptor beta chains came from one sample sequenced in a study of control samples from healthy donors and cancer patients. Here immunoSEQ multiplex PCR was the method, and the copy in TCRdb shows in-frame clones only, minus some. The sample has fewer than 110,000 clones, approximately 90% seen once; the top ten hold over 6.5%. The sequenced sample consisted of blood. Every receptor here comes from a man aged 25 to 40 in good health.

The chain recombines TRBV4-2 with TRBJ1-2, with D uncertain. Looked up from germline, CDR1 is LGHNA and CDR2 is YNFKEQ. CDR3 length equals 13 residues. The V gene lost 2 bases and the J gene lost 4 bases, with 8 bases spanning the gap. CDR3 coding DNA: TGTGCCAGCAGCCAATACGGTGGCTATGGCTACACCTTC. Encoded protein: CASSQYGGYGYTF.

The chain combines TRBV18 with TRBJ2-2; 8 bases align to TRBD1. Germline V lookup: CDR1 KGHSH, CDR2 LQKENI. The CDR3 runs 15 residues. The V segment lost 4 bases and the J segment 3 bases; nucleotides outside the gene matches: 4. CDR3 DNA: TGTGCCAGCTCACAGGGACAGGTCCACACCGGGGAGCTGTTTTTT. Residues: CASSQGQVHTGELFF.

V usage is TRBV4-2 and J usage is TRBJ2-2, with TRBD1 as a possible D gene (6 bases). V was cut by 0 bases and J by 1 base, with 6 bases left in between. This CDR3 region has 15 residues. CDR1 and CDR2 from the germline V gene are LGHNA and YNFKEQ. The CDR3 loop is CASSQEGQNTGELFF. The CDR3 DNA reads TGTGCCAGCAGCCAAGAGGGACAGAACACCGGGGAGCTGTTTTTT.

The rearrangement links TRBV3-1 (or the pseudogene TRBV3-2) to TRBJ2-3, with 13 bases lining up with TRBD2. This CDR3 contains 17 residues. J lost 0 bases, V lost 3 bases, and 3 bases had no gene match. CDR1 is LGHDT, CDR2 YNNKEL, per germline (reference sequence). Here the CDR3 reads CASSHRTSGGSTDTQYF. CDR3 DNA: TGTGCCAGCAGCCACAGGACTAGCGGGGGTAGCACAGATACGCAGTATTTT.

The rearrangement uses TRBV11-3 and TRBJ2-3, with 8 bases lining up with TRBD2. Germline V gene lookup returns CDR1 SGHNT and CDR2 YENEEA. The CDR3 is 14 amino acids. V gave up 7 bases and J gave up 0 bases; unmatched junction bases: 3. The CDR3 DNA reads TGTGCCAGCAAGTCTAGCGGGAGCACAGATACGCAGTATTTT. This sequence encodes CASKSSGSTDTQYF. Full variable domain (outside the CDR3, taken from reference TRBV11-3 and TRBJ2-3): EAGVVQSPRYKIIEKKQPVAFWCNPISGHNTLYWYLQNLGQGPELLIRYENEEAVDDSQLPKDRFSAERLKGVDSTLKIQPAELGDSAVYLCASKSSGSTDTQYFGPGTRLTVL.

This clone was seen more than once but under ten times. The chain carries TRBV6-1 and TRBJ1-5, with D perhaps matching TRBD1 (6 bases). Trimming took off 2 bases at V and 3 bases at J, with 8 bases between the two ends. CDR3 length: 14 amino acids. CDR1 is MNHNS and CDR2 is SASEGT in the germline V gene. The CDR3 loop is CASSETGPNQPQHF. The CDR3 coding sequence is TGTGCCAGCAGTGAAACAGGGCCCAATCAGCCCCAGCATTTT.

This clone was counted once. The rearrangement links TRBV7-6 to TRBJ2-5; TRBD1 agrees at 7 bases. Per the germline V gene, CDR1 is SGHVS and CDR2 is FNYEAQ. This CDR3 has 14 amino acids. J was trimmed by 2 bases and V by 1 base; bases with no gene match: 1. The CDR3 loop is CASSLEGQQETQYF. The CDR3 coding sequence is TGTGCCAGCAGCTTAGAGGGACAGCAAGAGACCCAGTACTTC.

The CDR3 region has the DNA TGCGCCAGCAGTGATAAAGGTGTTGGCAAAAACATTCAGTACTTC. Translated, it gives CASSDKGVGKNIQYF. The chain links TRBV10-1 to TRBJ2-4; no clear D gene. This CDR3 comprises 15 residues. The germline gives CDR1 WNHNN, CDR2 SYGVQD (reference sequence). Trimming removed 3 bases from V and 3 bases from J, with 12 bases in between.

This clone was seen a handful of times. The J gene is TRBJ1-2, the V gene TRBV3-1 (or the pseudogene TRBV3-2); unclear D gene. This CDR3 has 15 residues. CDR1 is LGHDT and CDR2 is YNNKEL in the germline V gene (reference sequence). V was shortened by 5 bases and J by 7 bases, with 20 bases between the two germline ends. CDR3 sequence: CASSYFEAAASGYTF. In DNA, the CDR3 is TGTGCCAGCAGCTATTTTGAGGCTGCGGCGTCTGGCTACACCTTC.

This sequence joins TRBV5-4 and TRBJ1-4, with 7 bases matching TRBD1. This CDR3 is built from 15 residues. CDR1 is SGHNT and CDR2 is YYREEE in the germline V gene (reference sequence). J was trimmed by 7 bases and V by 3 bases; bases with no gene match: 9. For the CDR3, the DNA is TGTGCCAGCAGCTCAAACAGGGGTGGGATTGAAAAACTGTTTTTT. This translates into CASSSNRGGIEKLFF.

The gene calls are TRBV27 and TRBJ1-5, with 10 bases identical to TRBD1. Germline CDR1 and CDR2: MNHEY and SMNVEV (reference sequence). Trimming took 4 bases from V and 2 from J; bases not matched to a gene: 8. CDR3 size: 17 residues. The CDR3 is CASSSPTGTGGNQPQHF. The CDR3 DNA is TGTGCCAGCAGTTCCCCAACCGGGACAGGGGGCAATCAGCCCCAGCATTTT.

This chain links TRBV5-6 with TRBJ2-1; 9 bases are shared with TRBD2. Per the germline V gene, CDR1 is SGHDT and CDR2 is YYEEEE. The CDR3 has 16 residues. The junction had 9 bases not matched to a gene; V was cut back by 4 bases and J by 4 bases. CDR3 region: CASSALGTSPYNEQFF. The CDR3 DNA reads TGTGCCAGCAGCGCGCTAGGGACTAGCCCGTACAATGAGCAGTTCTTC.

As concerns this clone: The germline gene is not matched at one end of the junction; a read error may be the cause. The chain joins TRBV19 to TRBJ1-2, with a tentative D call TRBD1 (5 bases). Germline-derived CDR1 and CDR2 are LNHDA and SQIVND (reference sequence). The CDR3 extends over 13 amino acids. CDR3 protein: CASSVDRDYGYTF. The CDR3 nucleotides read TGTGCCAGTAGTGTAGACAGAGACTATGGCTACACCTTC.

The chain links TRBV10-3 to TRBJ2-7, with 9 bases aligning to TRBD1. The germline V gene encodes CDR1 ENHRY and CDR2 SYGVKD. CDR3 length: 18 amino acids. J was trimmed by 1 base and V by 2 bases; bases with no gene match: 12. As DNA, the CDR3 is TGTGCCATCAGTGAGCTTCTGGGGGGGGACAGGGCTTCCTACGAGCAGTACTTC. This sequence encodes CAISELLGGDRASYEQYF.

The CDR3 DNA sequence: TGTGCCAGCAGCCTAGGGGTCGGTGAGCAGTTCTTC. This gives the protein CASSLGVGEQFF. The J gene is TRBJ2-1, the V gene TRBV12-3 or TRBV12-4; D is perhaps TRBD1 (5 bases). The length of the CDR3 is 12 residues. Trimming took 6 bases from V and 9 from J, leaving 12 bases between them.

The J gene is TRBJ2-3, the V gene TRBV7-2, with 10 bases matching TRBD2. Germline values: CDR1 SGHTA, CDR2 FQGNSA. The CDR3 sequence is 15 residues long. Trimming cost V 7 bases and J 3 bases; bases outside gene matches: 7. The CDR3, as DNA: TGTGCCAGCACCCCAGCGGGAGGGCCAACAGATACGCAGTATTTT. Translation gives CASTPAGGPTDTQYF.

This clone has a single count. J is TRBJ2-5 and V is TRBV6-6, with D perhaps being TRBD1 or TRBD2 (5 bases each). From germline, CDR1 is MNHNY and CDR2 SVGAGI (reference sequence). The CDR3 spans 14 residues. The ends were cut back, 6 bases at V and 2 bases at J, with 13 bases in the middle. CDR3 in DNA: TGTGCCAGCAGCCCCAGGGACGGACAAGAGACCCAGTACTTC. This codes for CASSPRDGQETQYF.

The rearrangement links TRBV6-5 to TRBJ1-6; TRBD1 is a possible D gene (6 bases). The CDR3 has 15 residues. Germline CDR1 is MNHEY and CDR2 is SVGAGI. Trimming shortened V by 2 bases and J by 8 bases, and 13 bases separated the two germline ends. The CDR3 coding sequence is TGTGCCAGCAGTTACGTCGGGGGCCTAGATTCACCCCTCCACTTT. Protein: CASSYVGGLDSPLHF.

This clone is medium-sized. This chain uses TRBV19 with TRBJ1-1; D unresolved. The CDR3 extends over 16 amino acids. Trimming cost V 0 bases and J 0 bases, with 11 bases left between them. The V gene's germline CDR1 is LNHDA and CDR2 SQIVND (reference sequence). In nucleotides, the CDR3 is TGTGCCAGTAGTATAGATCTGGCAACAATGAACACTGAAGCTTTCTTT. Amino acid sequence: CASSIDLATMNTEAFF.

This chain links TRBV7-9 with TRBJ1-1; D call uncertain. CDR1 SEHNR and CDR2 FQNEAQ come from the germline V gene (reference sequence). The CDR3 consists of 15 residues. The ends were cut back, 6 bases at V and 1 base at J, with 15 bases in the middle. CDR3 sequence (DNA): TGTGCCAGCAGAACCGCCGACGGAGAGAACACTGAAGCTTTCTTT. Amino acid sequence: CASRTADGENTEAFF. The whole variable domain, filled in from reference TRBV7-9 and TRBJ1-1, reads DTGVSQNPRHKITKRGQNVTFRCDPISEHNRLYWYRQTLGQGPEFLTYFQNEAQLEKSRLLSDRFSAERPKGSFSTLEIQRTEQGDSAMYLCASRTADGENTEAFFGQGTRLTVV.

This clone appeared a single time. DNA for the CDR3: TGTGCTAGTGGTTTGGCCGCAGGAAATTCACCCCTCCACTTT. Its protein product is CASGLAAGNSPLHF. This chain connects TRBV12-5 to TRBJ1-6; D not resolved. The CDR3 contains 14 residues. From germline, CDR1 is LGHNT and CDR2 FRNRAP. The V and J ends lost 1 base and 7 bases respectively, with 8 bases between them.